This T cell receptor (beta chain) was identified during a study of CD4 T cells in relation to SARS-CoV-2 and coronaviruses. Study observations and caveats: Pre-pandemic and post-infection samples never came from the same donor. The assay detects memory recall responses, not culture-primed primary responses. No crossreactivity against non-spike viral proteins was tested here.

This CDR3 has 15 residues. V was shortened by 6 bases and J by 0 bases, with 12 bases between the two germline ends. In germline, CDR1 is LNHDA, CDR2 SQIVND (reference sequence). Libraries were prepared by immunoSEQ multiplex PCR; TCRdb keeps only in-frame clonotypes and omits some of them. The table has over 35,000 clones, roughly 73% seen once. CD4 enrichment then naive enrichment separated naive from memory CD4+ cells. With regard to this clone: Its antigen is currently unknown.

The rearrangement joins TRBV19 to TRBJ1-5, with unresolved D. The sequence was obtained from an adult with COVID-19. The specimen sequenced was memory CD4+ T cells from PBMCs, cultured in vitro. For the CDR3, the DNA is TGTGCCAGTAGCCCCCAGTGGTATAGCAATCAGCCCCAGCATTTT. It specifies CASSPQWYSNQPQHF.